The clone carrying this T cell receptor (beta chain) came up once. What it binds is not known. This same CDR3 is encoded by further DNA sequences in the sample. The length of the CDR3 is 11 residues. V was pared by 3 bases and J by 2 bases, with 1 base between. The germline V gene has CDR1 MNHNS and CDR2 SASEGT. Naive CD8 cells, CD45RO-negative and positively selected for CCR7, excluded terminally differentiated effector memory CD45RA+ cells. These data come from a study of shared clonotypes between healthy human individuals. Study-level findings and limits: Naive subsets generally had larger estimated richness than memory subsets. Generation probabilities of non-shared clonotypes were lower (relative to those shared by all four donors).

Investigators spread the genomic DNA of each subset evenly over several immunoSEQ plates. TCRdb keeps only in-frame clones here, not all; method: immunoSEQ multiplex PCR. The sample has about 2 million clones; roughly 94% are singletons. The specimen sequenced was naive CD8+ T cells sorted from blood. This sequence originates from a man aged 18 to 30 in good health. The V call is TRBV6-1, the J call TRBJ1-1, with D unclear. The CDR3 nucleotides read TGTGCCAGCAGTGACAACACTGAAGCTTTCTTT. Translating it yields CASSDNTEAFF.